A selection of T cell receptor beta chains follows, all from one sample in a study of tumor and adjacent non-tumor tissue in lung cancer. One entry per CDR3 protein results from TCRdb running MiXCR on the multiplex PCR reads. The sample carries about 100,000 distinct CDR3 sequences, approximately 60% recorded once. Specimen: distant non-tumor lung tissue. These receptor sequences come from a man aged 25 to 40 with non-small cell lung cancer. Each CDR3 is given with its conserved first and last residue. D genes are given only for firm matches. Some rows have no size entry. The others give once, few or many, or a class for an expanded clone.

d_call | j_call | clone_size | v_call | cdr3_nt | cdr3_aa
TRBD1 | TRBJ1-6 | - | TRBV11-2 | TGTGTCAGCAGCTTGACCTCCGGGACAGGGAATTCACCTCTCCACTTT | CVSSLTSGTGNSPLHF
TRBD1 | TRBJ2-3 | many | TRBV29-1 | TGCAGCGTGCCGGTCCGGCAGGGGGCCCCAGATACGCAGTATTTT | CSVPVRQGAPDTQYF
- | TRBJ2-6 | - | TRBV11-2 | TGTGCCAGCAGCTTAGGTTTGGGGACATGGGCCAACGTCTTGACTTTC | CASSLGLGTWANVLTF
TRBD2 | TRBJ2-1 | - | TRBV4-1 | TGCGCCAGCAGCCAATTTTTGCGGGAGGGCCGGCAATCTGAGCAGTTCTTC | CASSQFLREGRQSEQFF
TRBD1 | TRBJ1-2 | - | TRBV20-1 | TGCAGTACTAGCTTAGACAGGGTAAACTATGGCCACACCTTC | CSTSLDRVNYGHTF
TRBD1 | TRBJ1-1 | - | TRBV4-3 | TGCGCCAGCAGCCATGACCTCCAGGGGGCTAGGAGGGGAACTGAAGCTTTCTTT | CASSHDLQGARRGTEAFF
- | TRBJ1-5 | - | TRBV12-3/TRBV12-4 | TGTGCCAGCAGTTTGCAGGCGCAAGCGCCCCAGCGTTTT | CASSLQAQAPQRF
- | TRBJ2-2 | many | TRBV10-2 | TGCGCCAGCAGTGTGGGGGGGAACACCGGGGAGCTGTTTTTT | CASSVGGNTGELFF
- | TRBJ1-2 | - | TRBV5-6 | TGTGCCAGCACCAAAGATAGGTTTACTGGCTACACCTTC | CASTKDRFTGYTF
- | TRBJ1-4 | - | TRBV12-3/TRBV12-4 | TGTGCCAGCACTAAAGTGGGGCATAATGAAAAACTGTTTTTT | CASTKVGHNEKLFF
- | TRBJ1-2 | few | TRBV7-9 | TGTGCCAGCAGCTTAGATGGGGGGAGTGGCTACACCTTC | CASSLDGGSGYTF
TRBD1 | TRBJ1-6 | - | TRBV5-1 | TGCGTCAGTAGCCCATCTACAGGGGATAATTCACCCCTCCACTTT | CVSSPSTGDNSPLHF
TRBD2 | TRBJ2-2 | - | TRBV4-2 | TGTGCCAGCAGCCCTGGGGAGTCAGCGGGGTCGAACACCGGGGAGCTGTTTTTT | CASSPGESAGSNTGELFF